This TCR beta chain was retrieved from a study of blood T cell repertoires in COVID-19. Study overall: Sites across the United States, Italy and Spain contributed samples from acute and convalescent COVID-19.

Data came from immunoSEQ multiplex PCR; TCRdb stores just in-frame clones and leaves some out. The profile shows around 150,000 clones, about 90% of them singletons. The CDR3 spans 13 residues. Trimming removed 4 bases from V and 10 bases from J, with 19 bases in between. Germline CDR1 SQVTM, CDR2 ANQGSEA. Sequencing used peripheral blood. V is TRBV29-1 and J is TRBJ1-1, with D possibly being TRBD1 (6 bases). This TCR came from a man aged 30 to 45 with COVID-19, enrolled during active disease. CDR3 sequence reads: CSVVSGGSTIAFF. The CDR3 coding sequence is TGCAGCGTTGTCTCTGGGGGCTCCACGATAGCTTTCTTT.